The next 18 T cell receptor beta chains were all read from a single sample in a study of tissue T cells after allogeneic stem cell transplantation. The time point here: mouse harvest day 14 after allogeneic transplant. Tail vein injection delivered 10^7 T-cell-depleted bone marrow cells and 10^6 splenic CD5+ T cells. Clones were sequenced by immunoSEQ multiplex PCR, and TCRdb holds only the in-frame ones, with some missing. The data hold about 5,700 clones, with about 41% observed a single time. The specimen was gut tissue. The receptors were sampled from a female BALB/c mouse given C57BL/6 T cells with graft-versus-host disease after an allogeneic hematopoietic cell transplant.

As regards this clone: The gene names given are mouse names. The read terminates 1 residue before the CDR3 end, so the remaining end is supplied by the germline J gene. V gene TRBV19 combines with J gene TRBJ2-4; 7 positions match TRBD2. The CDR3 covers 16 residues. With V trimmed by 0 bases and J by 0 bases, 4 bases remained unmatched. Looked up from germline, CDR1 is FNHDT and CDR2 is SITEND (reference sequence). The CDR3 protein is CASSIGLGVSQNTLYF. CDR3 bases read: TGTGCCAGCAGTATAGGGCTGGGGGTTAGTCAAAACACCTTGTAC.

Comments on this clone: Gene names and germline match the mouse. The DNA ends 1 residue before the CDR3 does, and the rest of the CDR3 is filled in from the germline J gene. The chain joins TRBV12-1 to TRBJ1-2, with 8 positions matching TRBD1. Germline CDR1 is SGHSN and CDR2 is HYEKVE. The CDR3 runs to 14 residues. The V segment lost 4 bases and the J segment 4 bases; nucleotides outside the gene matches: 7. The CDR3 sequence: CASSQTGEGSDYTF. The CDR3 bases that were read are TGTGCCAGCTCCCAGACAGGGGAGGGCTCCGACTACACC.

About this clone: Mouse gene names apply. The read terminates 1 residue ahead of where the CDR3 ends, so the germline J gene completes it. The chain links TRBV13-1 to TRBJ2-3; 9 bases are a match to TRBD1. CDR1 and CDR2 (germline): NSHNY, SYGAGN. The CDR3 is 16 amino acids. V was pared by 1 base and J by 0 bases, with 3 bases of the junction left unmatched. CDR3 in amino acids: CASSDIQGASAETLYF. The part of the CDR3 DNA that was read is TGTGCCAGCAGTGATATACAGGGGGCTAGTGCAGAAACGCTGTAT.

As concerns this clone: Gene names and germline match the mouse. The read terminates 1 residue ahead of where the CDR3 ends, so the germline J gene completes it. This sequence joins TRBV12-2 and TRBJ2-5; no clear D. V lost 4 bases and J lost 2, with 3 bases in between. In germline, CDR1 is SGHLS, CDR2 HYDKME. CDR3 length: 11 amino acids. CDR3 sequence: CASSPQDTQYF. Partial CDR3 DNA: TGTGCCAGCTCCCCCCAAGACACCCAGTAC.

Turning to this clone: The gene symbols are mouse symbols. The sequenced CDR3 bases are TGTGCCAGCAGTCTGTCTAATTCTGGAAATACGCTCTAT. Its translation is CASSLSNSGNTLY. The full CDR3 protein reads CASSLSNSGNTLYF. The chain carries TRBV26 and TRBJ1-3; D not certain. The read gets to within 1 residue of the CDR3 end, and the germline J gene fills in the rest. The CDR3 spans 14 residues. Germline lookup yields CDR1 KGHPV and CDR2 FQNQEV (reference sequence). V lost 0 bases, J lost 0 bases, and 3 bases lay in between. The full variable domain, with the rest looked up from reference TRBV26 and TRBJ1-3, is NSKVIQTPRYLVKGQGQKAKMRCIPEKGHPVVFWYQQNKNNEFKFLINFQNQEVLQQIDMTEKRFSAECPSNSPCSLEIQSSEAGDSALYLCASSLSNSGNTLYFGEGSRLIVV.

A word on this clone: All gene names here are mouse names. The DNA ends 1 residue before the CDR3 does, and the rest of the CDR3 is filled in from the germline J gene. The V call is TRBV3, the J call TRBJ2-7; D is unclear. The length of the CDR3 is 14 residues. V dropped 0 bases and J dropped 3 bases, with 9 bases sitting between them. The germline CDR1 and CDR2 sequences are SNHLY and FYNGKV (reference sequence). The CDR3 sequence is CASSLAGGLYEQYF. Partial CDR3 DNA: TGTGCCAGCAGCTTAGCGGGAGGGCTCTATGAACAGTAC.

As concerns this clone: Only one base separates this from a far larger clonotype, so it likely reflects a read error. Genes and germline come from the mouse. The sequence runs out 1 residue before the end of the CDR3; the remainder is reconstructed from the germline J gene. The sample holds other DNA sequences that translate to the same CDR3. The chain has TRBV26 and TRBJ1-4; 10 nucleotides agree with TRBD1. The CDR3 is 13 residues long. CDR1 and CDR2 (germline): KGHPV, FQNQEV (reference sequence). This CDR3 reads CASGQGGNERLFF. The part of the CDR3 DNA that was read is TGTGCCAGCGGACAGGGGGGCAACGAACGATTATTT.

This clone appeared a single time. Mouse names are used for the genes. The CDR3 is cut off 1 residue early in the read; its end comes from the germline J gene. The V and J genes are TRBV15 and TRBJ2-3; D not resolved. The V end lost 6 bases, the J end lost 2 bases, and 6 bases lay between the germline ends. The germline CDR1 and CDR2 sequences are SGHND and FRSKSL. This CDR3 region has 12 residues. CDR3 amino acids: CASRRVAETLYF. Incomplete CDR3 DNA: TGTGCCAGCAGAAGGGTTGCAGAAACGCTGTAT.

This clone was observed a handful of times. Genes here carry mouse names. The read stops 1 residue short of the end of the CDR3; the missing end is completed from the germline J gene. V usage is TRBV13-1 and J usage is TRBJ1-6; the match to TRBD1 covers 7 bases. TRBJ1-6 is sorted into the ORF group, with uncertain function. The ends lost 3 bases at V and 3 bases at J; junction bases unmatched: 3. The CDR3 consists of 15 residues. CDR1 is NSHNY and CDR2 is SYGAGN in the germline V gene. The CDR3 reads CASSVSGGYNSPLYF. Incomplete CDR3 DNA: TGTGCCAGCAGTGTCTCAGGGGGCTATAATTCGCCCCTCTAC.

In the case of this clone: The listed genes are named as in mouse. The CDR3 end falls 1 residue outside the read, so it is completed with the germline J gene. The J gene is TRBJ2-7, the V gene TRBV23; the listed D gene, TRBD1, was not tested against the DNA. Germline values: CDR1 KGHTA, CDR2 FQNQQP. CDR3 length equals 14 residues. The CDR3 is CSRSQSDQGWEQYF. CDR3 bases read: TGCTCCCGCAGTCAATCGGACCAGGGGTGGGAACAGTAC. The entire variable domain, with the rest obtained from reference TRBV23 and TRBJ2-7, is as follows: DAAVTQKPRYLIKMKGQEAEMKCIPEKGHTAVFWYQQKQSKELKFLIYFQNQQPLDQIDMVKERFSAVCPSSSLCSLGIRTCEAEDSALYLCSRSQSDQGWEQYFGPGTRLTVL.

On this clone: Gene and germline names: mouse. The CDR3 end falls 1 residue outside the read, so it is completed with the germline J gene. This sequence joins TRBV26 and TRBJ1-4; D is undetermined. This CDR3 region has 14 residues. Looked up from germline, CDR1 is KGHPV and CDR2 is FQNQEV (reference sequence). The V end lost 2 bases, the J end lost 0 bases, and 4 bases lay between the germline ends. The CDR3 loop is CASSLPFSNERLFF. The sequenced CDR3 bases are TGTGCCAGCAGTCTGCCATTTTCCAACGAAAGATTATTT.

Concerning this clone: Genes here carry mouse names. The sequenced CDR3 bases are TGTGCCAGCAGTCTTCAAGACACCCAGTAC. This gives the protein CASSLQDTQY. The whole CDR3 reads CASSLQDTQYF. The chain joins TRBV26 to TRBJ2-5; no firm D call. Read coverage stops 1 residue before the CDR3 terminus; the germline J gene supplies the remainder. The CDR3 runs to 11 residues. From germline, CDR1 is KGHPV and CDR2 FQNQEV (reference sequence). Trimming removed 3 bases at V and 3 bases at J, with 1 base between.

By share, this clone ranks as medium-sized. Gene names refer to mouse genes. The read finishes 1 residue shy of the CDR3 end, and the germline J gene is used to complete it. The V gene is TRBV26, the J gene TRBJ1-5; perhaps TRBD1 as D (5 bases). The CDR3 contains 15 residues. Per germline, CDR1 KGHPV and CDR2 FQNQEV (reference sequence). V dropped 2 bases and J dropped 0 bases, with 8 bases sitting between them. CDR3 in amino acids: CASSLPGNNNQAPLF. Incomplete CDR3 DNA: TGTGCCAGCAGTCTGCCAGGGAATAACAACCAGGCTCCGCTT.

In its sample, this clone was seen a few times. All gene names here are mouse names. The read falls 1 residue short of the CDR3 end, and the missing part is taken from the germline J gene. The J gene is TRBJ2-4, the V gene TRBV13-3; the D gene is possibly TRBD1 (6 bases). Per germline, CDR1 NNHDY and CDR2 SYVADS. The CDR3 spans 12 residues. Deletions cut 4 bases from V and 4 bases from J, with 7 bases between. The CDR3 bases that were read are TGTGCCAGCAGTTGGACAGAAAACACCTTGTAC. Translation: CASSWTENTLY. The whole CDR3 region reads CASSWTENTLYF.

This clone was recorded a few times. Mouse germline and gene names are used. The CDR3 end lies 1 residue beyond the end of the read and is filled in from the germline J gene. The gene calls are TRBV3 and TRBJ2-4; D is perhaps TRBD1 (6 bases). CDR1 and CDR2 from the germline V gene are SNHLY and FYNGKV (reference sequence). Trimming stripped 5 bases from V and 0 bases from J, with 9 bases between. CDR3 length: 14 amino acids. The sequenced part of the CDR3 DNA is TGTGCCAGCAGCCCACAGGGTAGTCAAAACACCTTGTAC. It specifies CASSPQGSQNTLY. The whole CDR3 protein reads CASSPQGSQNTLYF.

Regarding this clone: Gene names and germline match the mouse. The read finishes 1 residue shy of the CDR3 end, and the germline J gene is used to complete it. The rearrangement uses TRBV16 and TRBJ2-5; the D is unclear. The CDR3 consists of 14 residues. In germline, CDR1 is SGHSA, CDR2 FRNQAP. Trimming left V 0 bases short and J 0 bases short, with 4 bases between. CDR3 sequence reads: CASSLEGNQDTQYF. CDR3 DNA (partial): TGTGCAAGCAGCTTAGAGGGGAACCAAGACACCCAGTAC.

Comment on this clone: Gene and germline names: mouse. The CDR3 end falls 1 residue outside the read, so it is completed with the germline J gene. The chain is built from TRBV29 and TRBJ1-1, with no clear D. CDR3 length equals 13 residues. V was clipped by 4 bases and J by 1 base, with 7 bases between them. Germline CDR1 MSHET, CDR2 SYDVDS. This chain's CDR3 is CASSSAGNTEVFF. The CDR3 bases that were read are TGTGCTAGCAGTTCCGCAGGGAACACAGAAGTCTTC. The full variable domain, rest sourced from reference TRBV29 and TRBJ1-1, is DMKVTQMPRYLIKRMGENVLLECGQDMSHETMYWYRQDPGLGLQLIYISYDVDSNSEGDIPKGYRVSRKKREHFSLILDSAKTNQTSVYFCASSSAGNTEVFFGKGTRLTVV.

This clone was recorded once. The gene names here belong to mouse. The sequenced fragment ends 1 residue before the CDR3 boundary, so the rest is inferred from the germline J gene. This chain links TRBV12-2 with TRBJ1-3; TRBD1 matches at 7 bases. The CDR3 consists of 14 residues. Germline V gives CDR1 SGHLS, CDR2 HYDKME. The V segment lost 0 bases and the J segment 3 bases; nucleotides outside the gene matches: 1. CDR3 bases read: TGTGCCAGCTCTCTCGACAGGGTTGGAAATACGCTCTAT. Its translation is CASSLDRVGNTLY. The whole CDR3 reads CASSLDRVGNTLYF. Full variable domain (remainder filled in from reference TRBV12-2 and TRBJ1-3): NSGVVQSPRYIIKGKGERSILKCIPISGHLSVAWYQQTQGQELKFFIQHYDKMERDKGNLPSRFSVQQFDDYHSEMNMSALELEDSAVYFCASSLDRVGNTLYFGEGSRLIVV.